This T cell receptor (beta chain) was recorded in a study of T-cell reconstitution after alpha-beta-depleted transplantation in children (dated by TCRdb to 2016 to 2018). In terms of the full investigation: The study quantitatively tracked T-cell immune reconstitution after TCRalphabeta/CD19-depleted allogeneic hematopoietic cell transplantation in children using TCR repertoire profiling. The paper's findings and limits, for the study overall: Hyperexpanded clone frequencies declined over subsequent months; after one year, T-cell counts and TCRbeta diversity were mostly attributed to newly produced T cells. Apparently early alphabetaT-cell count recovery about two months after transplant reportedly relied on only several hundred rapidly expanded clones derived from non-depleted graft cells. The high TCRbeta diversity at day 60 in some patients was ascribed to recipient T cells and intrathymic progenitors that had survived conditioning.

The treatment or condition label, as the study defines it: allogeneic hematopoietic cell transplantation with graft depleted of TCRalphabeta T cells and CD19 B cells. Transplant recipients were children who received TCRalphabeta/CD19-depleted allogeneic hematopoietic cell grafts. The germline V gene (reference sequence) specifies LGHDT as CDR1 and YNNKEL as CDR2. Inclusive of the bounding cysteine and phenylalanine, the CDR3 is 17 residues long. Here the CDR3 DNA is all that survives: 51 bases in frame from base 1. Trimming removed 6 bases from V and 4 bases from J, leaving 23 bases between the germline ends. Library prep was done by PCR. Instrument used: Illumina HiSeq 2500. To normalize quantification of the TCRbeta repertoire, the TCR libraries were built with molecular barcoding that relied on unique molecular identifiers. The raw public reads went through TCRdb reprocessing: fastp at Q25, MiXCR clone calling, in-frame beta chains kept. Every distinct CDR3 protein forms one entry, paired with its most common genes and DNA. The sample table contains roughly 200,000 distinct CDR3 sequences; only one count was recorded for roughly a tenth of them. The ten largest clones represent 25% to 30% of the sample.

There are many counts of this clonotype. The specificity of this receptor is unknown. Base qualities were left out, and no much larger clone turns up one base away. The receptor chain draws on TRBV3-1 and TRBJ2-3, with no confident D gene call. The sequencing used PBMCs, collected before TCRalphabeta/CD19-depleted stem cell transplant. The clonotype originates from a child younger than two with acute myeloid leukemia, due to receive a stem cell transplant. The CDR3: CASSARQRERDADTQYF. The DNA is TGTGCCAGCAGTGCCCGACAAAGAGAGCGAGACGCAGATACGCAGTATTTT.